Presented here are 7 T cell receptor beta chains from one specimen sequenced in a study of blood T cell repertoires in COVID-19 (dated by TCRdb to about 2020). Receptor amplification or capture employed the immunoSEQ multiplex PCR assay. TCRdb re-hosts the immuneACCESS table, in-frame sequences only. Its copies lack some clones; in the studies checked, an unresolved V gene accounts for under half of them, and the cause for the rest is not known. The table for this sample lists more than 110,000 clones; roughly four fifths of them were counted only once. Roughly 13% of the sample is in the top ten clones. Sequencing used peripheral blood. The source of these receptors is a man at least 80 years old with acute or convalescent COVID-19.

The CDR3 protein is CASSQTGSTEAFF. For the CDR3, the DNA is TGCGCCAGCAGCCAGACAGGGAGCACTGAAGCTTTCTTT. The chain joins TRBV4-3 to TRBJ1-1, with 7 bases fitting TRBD1. CDR1 and CDR2 (germline): LGHNA, YSLEER. The CDR3 totals 13 residues. Unmatched junction bases numbered 2, after V lost 3 bases and J lost 4 bases.

This clone came up once. This chain connects TRBV6-1 to TRBJ2-5, with TRBD1 matching 7 bases. Germline V CDR1 and CDR2: MNHNS, SASEGT. The V and J ends lost 2 bases and 3 bases, in that order; junction bases with no gene match: 6. The CDR3 runs 15 residues. The CDR3 loop reads CASSEIQGVKETQYF. For the CDR3, the DNA is TGTGCCAGCAGTGAAATTCAGGGGGTAAAAGAGACCCAGTACTTC.

The chain has TRBV7-9 and TRBJ1-1, with D hard to call. The ends were cut back, 1 base at V and 2 bases at J, with 11 bases in the middle. Germline lookup yields CDR1 SEHNR and CDR2 FQNEAQ (reference sequence). This CDR3 has 15 residues. The CDR3 region has the DNA TGTGCCAGCAGCTTAGGCGGCGTGTCTAACACTGAAGCTTTCTTT. The encoded protein is CASSLGGVSNTEAFF.

J is TRBJ2-1 and V is TRBV3-1 (or the pseudogene TRBV3-2); 12 nucleotides match TRBD2. Germline lookup yields CDR1 LGHDT and CDR2 YNNKEL (reference sequence). Losses at the gene ends were 4 bases for V and 10 bases for J; bases not matched to a gene: 11. This CDR3 comprises 16 residues. CDR3 region: CASSLGLAGTTREQFF. The CDR3 DNA is TGTGCCAGCAGCCTAGGACTAGCGGGGACTACTCGGGAGCAGTTCTTC.

The rearrangement uses TRBV5-1 and TRBJ1-1; D is possibly TRBD1 (5 bases). This CDR3 region has 14 residues. The V end lost 4 bases, the J end lost 3 bases, and 13 bases lay between the germline ends. In germline, CDR1 is SGHRS, CDR2 YFSETQ. The CDR3 DNA is TGCGCCAGCAGCACTCAGGGTTTGGACACTGAAGCTTTCTTT. This sequence encodes CASSTQGLDTEAFF.

V usage is TRBV25-1 and J usage is TRBJ1-2; 10 bases match TRBD1. Germline V gene sequence: CDR1 MGHDK, CDR2 SYGVNS. The V and J ends lost 5 bases and 2 bases, in that order; junction bases with no gene match: 8. This CDR3 has 16 amino acids. In nucleotides, the CDR3 is TGTGCCAGCAGTACCCCGTCGGGACAGGGGAACTATGGCTACACCTTC. This codes for CASSTPSGQGNYGYTF.

The rearrangement links TRBV7-9 to TRBJ2-3, with D possibly TRBD1 on 5 matching bases. The length of the CDR3 is 13 residues. Trimming cost V 5 bases and J 5 bases, with 11 bases left between them. Germline CDR1 reads SEHNR; CDR2 reads FQNEAQ (reference sequence). CDR3 residues: CASSRPGKDTQYF. In DNA, the CDR3 is TGTGCCAGCAGCCGCCCAGGGAAAGATACGCAGTATTTT. The variable domain in full, completed from reference TRBV7-9 and TRBJ2-3, reads DTGVSQNPRHKITKRGQNVTFRCDPISEHNRLYWYRQTLGQGPEFLTYFQNEAQLEKSRLLSDRFSAERPKGSFSTLEIQRTEQGDSAMYLCASSRPGKDTQYFGPGTRLTVL.